The sequence of this T cell receptor (beta chain) was determined in a study of early T cells in non-severe SARS-CoV-2 infection (dated by TCRdb to about 2021). Turning to the overall study: TCR sequencing used bulk RNA from unsorted whole blood, so alpha and beta chains could not be paired. The investigation overall reported the following: Matching against VDJdb was skewed toward anti-spike CD8 responses, likely underestimated virus-specific expansions, and missed private and CD4 specificities.

V loses 3 bases at its end and J loses 6 bases; junction bases beyond the gene matches: 9. Reading from cysteine to phenylalanine, the CDR3 counts 15 amino acids. The sequence is cut down to CDR3 DNA, 45 bases in frame from base 1. Taken from the germline V gene, the CDR1 and CDR2 loops are SGHDT and YYEEEE. The study was a case-control design nested within a healthcare worker cohort in London, UK, with weekly nasopharyngeal swab PCR tests and blood sampling. Healthcare workers were enrolled in the week of the UK lockdown, from 23 to 31 March 2020, and were followed every week for up to roughly 15 weeks. Libraries were constructed by 5' RACE. The sequencer listed for this sample is NextSeq 500. To correct for sequencing error and PCR bias, the TCR library protocol tagged individual cDNA molecules with unique molecular identifiers. Sequencing covered both TCR alpha and beta chains, and within each sample the abundances of alpha and beta sequences were tightly co-correlated. Per the original workflow: Decombinator V4 was used to annotate TCR sequences for V gene, J gene and CDR3. TCRs were defined as expanded if a significant change between any two time points was detected under a Poisson model with p below 0.0001. TCR abundances were normalised to the total number of TCRs sequenced in each sample and reported as counts per million. MAIT TCRs were defined by TRAV1-2 paired with TRAJ12, TRAJ20 or TRAJ33, and iNKT TCRs by TRAV10 paired with TRAJ18. VDJdb, accessed on 1 November 2021, was searched for TCRs annotated for CMV, EBV and SARS-CoV-2, and TCRs annotated for more than one antigen were excluded. TCRdb passed the public sequencing reads through fastp at Q25 and MiXCR, retaining productive beta sequences. Every entry covers one CDR3 protein and lists the most common genes and DNA from its rows. TCRdb's processing, not the authors' own work, is the source of the V and J calls. The sample table lists some 30,000 distinct CDR3 sequences, about 4.6% of them with a count of one. The ten largest clonotypes hold about 12% of the sample.

Remarks on this clonotype: There is no known antigen for this receptor. No base-level quality is on record; no much larger clone is a single base apart.

This sequence originates from an adult who was a healthcare worker with PCR-confirmed SARS-CoV-2 infection or an uninfected control (not recorded which). Input material: whole blood. The sequence links TRBV5-6 to TRBJ2-7; TRBD1 matches 10 bases in the middle. Read as DNA, the sequence is TGTGCCAGCAGCTCCTGGACAGGGGGTACGGGCGAGCAGTACTTC. It translates to CASSSWTGGTGEQYF.